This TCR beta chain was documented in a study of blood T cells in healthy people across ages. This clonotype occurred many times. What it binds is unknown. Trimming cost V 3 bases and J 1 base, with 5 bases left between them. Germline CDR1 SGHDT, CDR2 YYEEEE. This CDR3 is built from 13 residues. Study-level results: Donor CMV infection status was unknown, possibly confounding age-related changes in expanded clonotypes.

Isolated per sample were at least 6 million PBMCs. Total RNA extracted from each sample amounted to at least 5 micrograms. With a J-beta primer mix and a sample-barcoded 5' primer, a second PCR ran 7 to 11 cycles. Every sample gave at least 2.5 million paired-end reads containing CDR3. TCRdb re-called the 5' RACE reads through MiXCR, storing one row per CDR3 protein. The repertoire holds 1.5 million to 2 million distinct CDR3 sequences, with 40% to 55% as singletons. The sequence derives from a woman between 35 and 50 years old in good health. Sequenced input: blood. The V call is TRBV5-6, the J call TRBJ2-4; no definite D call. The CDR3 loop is CASSSGAKNIQYF. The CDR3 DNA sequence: TGTGCCAGCAGCTCCGGGGCCAAAAACATTCAGTACTTC.